This T cell receptor (beta chain) was captured by sequencing in a study of shared clonotypes between healthy human individuals (dated by TCRdb to 2020 to 2021). The study in broad terms: The cohort included three men and a couple of women between 18 and 49 years of age. Per donor, leukapheresis produced somewhere between about 0.85 and 9.5 billion PBMCs. For each donor, CD4 naive and CD4 memory were each run on three plates, CD8 naive on two plates, and CD8 memory on one plate. Libraries were prepared and TCR repertoires were sequenced by different laboratories using diverse techniques, in order to increase sequencing depth and limit assay-specific biases. To estimate repertoire size and how much clonotype sharing occurs between individuals, the study deeply sequenced the blood TCR repertoires of roughly 5 healthy adults.

Remarks on this clone: No cognate antigen has been identified for it. No base quality values were provided; no much bigger clone lies one nucleotide off.

Donors were healthy HIV-negative adults with no recently reported acute infections or vaccinations. Every donor was a Caucasian adult residing in Nashville, Tennessee, USA. CD4+ T cells were enriched by magnetic negative selection, after which naive cells were positively selected on CD45RA and the negative fraction was taken as the memory subset. Blood was collected by leukapheresis, and PBMCs were isolated by Ficoll-Histopaque density gradient centrifugation and then cryopreserved in liquid nitrogen vapor phase. Purity and quantity of every magnetically sorted T cell population were checked by analytical flow cytometry. From each sorted fraction, genomic DNA was isolated and quantified by UV absorbance on a Nanodrop 2000c. TCR CDR3 regions were amplified from genomic DNA by multiplex PCR using the deep immunoSEQ assay. Extracted genomic DNA from each cell subset was distributed evenly across all wells of several immunoSEQ 96-well plates, and each plate was treated as a replicate. Each replicate PCR for sorted subsets received roughly 0.2 ug genomic DNA, equal to tens of thousands of T cell genomes. The purified libraries were quantified using a Qubit 3.0 fluorometer, sized with a Bioanalyzer 2100, and then quantified again using the KAPA Library Quantification kit. A separate single-read 150-cycle Illumina NextSeq 550 flow cell was used to sequence each immunoSEQ 96-well plate. Processing in the source paper ran as follows. Because the immunoSEQ output included only junctional sequences and no quality scores, the filtering could not be the same as the filtering used for full-length reads. To assign V/J genes and CDR3, sequences were annotated using PyIR, a Python wrapper for IgBLAST v1.9, with IMGT germline references. Any read was removed if the V/J assignment was weak (E-value above 1e-6), the CDR3 was missing, or the read contained stop codons, out-of-frame junctions, or ambiguous translated residues. V3J clonotypes were defined by identical inferred V gene, J gene, and CDR3 amino acid sequence. The percentage overlap between two repertoires was calculated by dividing the number of shared unique clonotypes by the size of the smaller repertoire. Richness of each repertoire was evaluated using RTK rarefaction, the Chao1 estimator, and Recon v2.1 estimates of unobserved clonotypes. Generation probabilities were computed with OLGA for all TCRbeta clonotypes obtained by the gDNA method from four donors. The table was pulled from immuneACCESS by TCRdb, which kept in-frame rearrangements only. Such tables lose some clones; where checked, under half of the loss comes from unresolved V genes, and the rest has no known cause. V and J calls and clone size follow that table, whereas D and trimming were derived from the DNA. This sample lists under 750,000 clones; around 77% were detected once. The ten most abundant clones make up about 1.8% of the sample.

What the authors observed across the whole study: Compared with non-shared clonotypes, clonotypes shared by all four sorted-subset donors had higher generation probabilities. When a few donors were compared, the shared fraction of clonotypes was about 5% for naive CD4, more than 3% for naive CD8, more than 2% for memory CD4, and about 0.36% for memory CD8. Sampling was restricted to blood, and TCR repertoires in tissues likely differ from the TCR repertoires found in blood. Pairwise subsampling indicated that sequencing depth was expected to affect the degree of clonotype sharing among donors. Naive subsets generally had larger estimated clonotype richness than memory subsets. Even with the large sequencing depth, rarefaction of the sorted-subset datasets indicated that sequencing was incomplete. The genetic and exposure-history diversity represented was limited by the small number of donors.

This TCR was recovered from a woman in her twenties or thirties in good health. The sequenced sample was memory CD4+ T cells sorted from blood. What this sample's cell subset or site label stands for: CD45RA-negative fraction.

Here is the DNA: TGTGCCAGCAGTGATGAGAGGGGGTCCTACAATGAGCAGTTCTTC. It codes for CASSDERGSYNEQFF. The chain joins TRBV2 to TRBJ2-1; perhaps TRBD1 is the D gene, with 6 bases matching. V loses 3 bases of germline sequence and J loses 1 base, and the interval between the two ends is 10 bases. CDR1 and CDR2 are read off the germline V gene as SNHLY and FYNNEI. From its cysteine to its phenylalanine, the CDR3 spans 15 amino acids. Of all the DNA, just the CDR3 is kept, 45 bases in frame from base 1.